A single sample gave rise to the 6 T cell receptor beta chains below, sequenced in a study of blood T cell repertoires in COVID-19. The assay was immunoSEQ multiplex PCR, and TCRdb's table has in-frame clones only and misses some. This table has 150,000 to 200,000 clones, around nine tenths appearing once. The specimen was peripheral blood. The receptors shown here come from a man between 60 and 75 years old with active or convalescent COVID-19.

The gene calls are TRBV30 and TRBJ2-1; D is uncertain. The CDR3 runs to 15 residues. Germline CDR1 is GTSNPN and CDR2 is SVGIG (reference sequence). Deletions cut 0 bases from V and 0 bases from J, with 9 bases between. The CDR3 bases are TGTGCCTGGAGTGTAGAGTCGCACTCCTACAATGAGCAGTTCTTC. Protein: CAWSVESHSYNEQFF.

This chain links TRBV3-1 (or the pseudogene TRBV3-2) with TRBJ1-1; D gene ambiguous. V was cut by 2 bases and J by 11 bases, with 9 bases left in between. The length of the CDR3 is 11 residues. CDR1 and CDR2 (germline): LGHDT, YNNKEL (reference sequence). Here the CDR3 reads CASSQNRAAFF. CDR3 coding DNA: TGTGCCAGCAGCCAAAACCGAGCCGCTTTCTTT.

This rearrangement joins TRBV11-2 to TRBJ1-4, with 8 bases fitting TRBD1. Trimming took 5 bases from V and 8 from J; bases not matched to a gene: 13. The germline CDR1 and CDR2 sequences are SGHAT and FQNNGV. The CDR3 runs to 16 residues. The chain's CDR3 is CASSIATGGVDEKLFF. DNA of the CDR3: TGTGCCAGCAGCATAGCCACAGGGGGAGTAGACGAAAAACTGTTTTTT. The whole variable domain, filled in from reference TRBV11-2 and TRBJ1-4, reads EAGVAQSPRYKIIEKRQSVAFWCNPISGHATLYWYQQILGQGPKLLIQFQNNGVVDDSQLPKDRFSAERLKGVDSTLKIQPAKLEDSAVYLCASSIATGGVDEKLFFGSGTQLSVL.

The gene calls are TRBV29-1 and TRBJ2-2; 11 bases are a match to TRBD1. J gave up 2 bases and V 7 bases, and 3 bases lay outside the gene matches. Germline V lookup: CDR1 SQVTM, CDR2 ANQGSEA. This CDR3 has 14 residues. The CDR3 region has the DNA TGCAGCGCGGACAGGGGGCCAAACACCGGGGAGCTGTTTTTT. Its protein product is CSADRGPNTGELFF.

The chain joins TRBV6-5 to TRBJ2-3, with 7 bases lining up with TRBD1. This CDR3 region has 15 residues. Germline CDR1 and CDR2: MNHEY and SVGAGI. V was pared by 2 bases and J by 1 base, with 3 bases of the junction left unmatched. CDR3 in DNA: TGTGCCAGCAGTTACGGTGGGACAGGCACAGATACGCAGTATTTT. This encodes CASSYGGTGTDTQYF.

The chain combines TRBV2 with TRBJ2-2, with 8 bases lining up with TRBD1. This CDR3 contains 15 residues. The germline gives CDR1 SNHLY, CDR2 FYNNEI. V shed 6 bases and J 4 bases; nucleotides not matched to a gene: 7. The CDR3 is CASRNQGAGTGELFF. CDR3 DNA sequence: TGTGCCAGCAGGAATCAGGGGGCCGGCACCGGGGAGCTGTTTTTT.